This T cell receptor beta chain was sequenced in a study of cytomegalovirus exposure and HLA in healthy donors. The PCR employed 60 Vbeta primers together with 13 Jbeta primers. Profiling relied on immunoSEQ multiplex PCR, and the TCRdb table lists in-frame clones only, not all of them. This table holds 50,000 to 75,000 clones. The V and J ends lost 1 base and 6 bases, in that order; junction bases with no gene match: 4. The length of the CDR3 is 15 residues. Germline loops: CDR1 MGHRA, CDR2 YSYEKL. The TCR comes from a woman aged 18 to 35 in good health and CMV-seronegative. The sample comprised PBMCs. This chain uses TRBV4-1 with TRBJ1-4; the match to TRBD1 covers 8 bases. The CDR3 here is CASSQAPGGDEKLFF. For the CDR3, the DNA is TGCGCCAGCAGCCAAGCCCCAGGGGGCGATGAAAAACTGTTTTTT.